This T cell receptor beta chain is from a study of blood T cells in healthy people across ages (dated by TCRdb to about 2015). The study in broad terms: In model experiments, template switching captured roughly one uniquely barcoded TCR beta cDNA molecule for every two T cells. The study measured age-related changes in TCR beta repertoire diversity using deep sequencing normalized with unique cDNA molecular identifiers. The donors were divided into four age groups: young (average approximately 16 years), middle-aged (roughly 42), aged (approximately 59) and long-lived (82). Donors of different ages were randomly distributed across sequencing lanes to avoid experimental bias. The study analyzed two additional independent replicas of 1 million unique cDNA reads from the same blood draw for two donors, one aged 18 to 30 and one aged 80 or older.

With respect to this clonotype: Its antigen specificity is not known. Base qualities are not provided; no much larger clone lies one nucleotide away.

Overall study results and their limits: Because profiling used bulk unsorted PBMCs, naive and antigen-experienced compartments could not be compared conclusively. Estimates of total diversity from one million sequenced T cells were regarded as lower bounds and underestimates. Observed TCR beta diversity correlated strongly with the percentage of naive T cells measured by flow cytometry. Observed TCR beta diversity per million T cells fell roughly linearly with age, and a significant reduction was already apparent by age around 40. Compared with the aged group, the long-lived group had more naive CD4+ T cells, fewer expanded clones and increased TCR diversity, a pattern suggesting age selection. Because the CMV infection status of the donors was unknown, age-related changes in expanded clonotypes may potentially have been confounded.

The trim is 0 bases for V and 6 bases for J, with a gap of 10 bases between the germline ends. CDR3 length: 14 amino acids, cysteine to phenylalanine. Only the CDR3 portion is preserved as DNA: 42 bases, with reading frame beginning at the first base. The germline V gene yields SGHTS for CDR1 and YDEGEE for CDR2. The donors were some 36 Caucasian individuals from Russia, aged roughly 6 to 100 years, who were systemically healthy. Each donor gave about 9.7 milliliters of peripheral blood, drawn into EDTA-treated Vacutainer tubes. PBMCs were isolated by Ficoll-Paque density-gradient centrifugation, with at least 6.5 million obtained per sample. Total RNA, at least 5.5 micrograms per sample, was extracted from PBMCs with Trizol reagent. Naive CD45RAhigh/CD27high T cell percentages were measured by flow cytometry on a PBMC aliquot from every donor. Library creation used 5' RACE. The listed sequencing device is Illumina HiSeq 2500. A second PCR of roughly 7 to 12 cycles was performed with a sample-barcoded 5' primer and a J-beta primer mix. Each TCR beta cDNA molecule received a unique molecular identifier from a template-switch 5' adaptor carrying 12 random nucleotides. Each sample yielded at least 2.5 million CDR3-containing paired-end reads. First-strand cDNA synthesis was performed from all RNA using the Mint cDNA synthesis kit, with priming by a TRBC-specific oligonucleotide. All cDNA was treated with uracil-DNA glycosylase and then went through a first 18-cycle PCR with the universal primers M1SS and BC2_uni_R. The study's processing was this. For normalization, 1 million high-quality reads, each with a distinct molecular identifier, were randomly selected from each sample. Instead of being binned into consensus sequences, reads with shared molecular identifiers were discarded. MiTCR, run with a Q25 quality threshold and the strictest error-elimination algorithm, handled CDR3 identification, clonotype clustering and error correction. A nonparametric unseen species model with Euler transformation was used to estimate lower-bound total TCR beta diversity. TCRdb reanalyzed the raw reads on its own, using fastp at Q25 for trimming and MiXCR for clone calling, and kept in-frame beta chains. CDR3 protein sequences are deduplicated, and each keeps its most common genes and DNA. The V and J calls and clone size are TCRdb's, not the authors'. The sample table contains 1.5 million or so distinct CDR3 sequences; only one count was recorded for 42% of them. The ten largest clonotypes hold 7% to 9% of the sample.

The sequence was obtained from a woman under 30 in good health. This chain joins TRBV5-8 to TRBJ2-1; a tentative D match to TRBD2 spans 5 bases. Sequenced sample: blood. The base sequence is TGTGCCAGCAGCTTGGGTATAGGGAGCAATGAGCAGTTCTTC. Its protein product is CASSLGIGSNEQFF. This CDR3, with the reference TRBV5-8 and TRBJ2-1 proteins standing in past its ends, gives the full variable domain EAGVTQSPTHLIKTRGQQATLRCSPISGHTSVYWYQQALGLGLQFLLWYDEGEERNRGNFPPRFSGRQFPNYSSELNVNALELEDSALYLCASSLGIGSNEQFFGPGTRLTVL.